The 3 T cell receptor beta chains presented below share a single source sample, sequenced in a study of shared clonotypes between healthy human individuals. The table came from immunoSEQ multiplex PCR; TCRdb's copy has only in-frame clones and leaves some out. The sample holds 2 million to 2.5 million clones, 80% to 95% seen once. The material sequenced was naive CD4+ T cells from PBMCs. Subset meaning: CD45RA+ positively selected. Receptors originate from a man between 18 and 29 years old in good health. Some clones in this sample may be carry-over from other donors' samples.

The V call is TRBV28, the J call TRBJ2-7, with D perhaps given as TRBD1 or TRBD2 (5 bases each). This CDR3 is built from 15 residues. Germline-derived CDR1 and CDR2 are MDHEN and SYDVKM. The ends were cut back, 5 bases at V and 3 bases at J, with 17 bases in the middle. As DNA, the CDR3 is TGTGCCAGCAGTCCCGCCGCCGGGGCATACTACGAGCAGTACTTC. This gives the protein CASSPAAGAYYEQYF.

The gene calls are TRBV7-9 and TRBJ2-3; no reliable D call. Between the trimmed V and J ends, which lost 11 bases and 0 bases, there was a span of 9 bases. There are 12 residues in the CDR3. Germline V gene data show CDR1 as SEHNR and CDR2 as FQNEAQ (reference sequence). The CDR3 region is CAGQKSTDTQYF. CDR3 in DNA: TGTGCCGGCCAAAAAAGCACAGATACGCAGTATTTT.

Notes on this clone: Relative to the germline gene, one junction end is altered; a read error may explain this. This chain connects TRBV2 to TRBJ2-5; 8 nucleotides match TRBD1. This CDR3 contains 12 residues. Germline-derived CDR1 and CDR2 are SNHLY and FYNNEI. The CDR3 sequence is CATRNRGDHEDF. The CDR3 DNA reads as TGTGCCACACGGAACAGGGGGGACCATGAGGACTTC.